Sequencing of this T cell receptor (beta chain) was carried out in a study of human versus mouse CDR3 diversity and MHC coevolution. Overall study context: immunoSEQ was reported to reach one in 200,000 T cells sensitivity. Each sample yielded about 0.6 x 10^7 to 1.8 x 10^7 valid reads. Overall study findings and caveats: Compared with mice, human CDR3s carried more deletions and insertions on average.

TCRdb's copy holds only in-frame clones and misses some; the assay was immunoSEQ multiplex PCR. The data hold over 60,000 clones, with 80% to 95% observed a single time. With respect to this clone: The antigen is undetermined.

Cells were CD45RO-negative CD62L-positive naive CD4 T cells sorted from PBMCs. This CDR3 region has 16 residues. Trimming took off 2 bases at V and 1 base at J, with 12 bases between the two ends. CDR1 and CDR2 from the germline V gene are MNHNS and SASEGT. J is TRBJ1-5 and V is TRBV6-1, with D tentatively TRBD1 (6 bases). Input material: naive CD4+ T cells from blood. The subset was: CD45RO-negative CD62L-positive naive CD4 T cells. This TCR was sampled from a person aged 25 to 69 in good health. CDR3: CASSEWGRGSNQPQHF. For the CDR3, the DNA is TGTGCCAGCAGTGAATGGGGCAGGGGCAGCAATCAGCCCCAGCATTTT.